This T cell receptor beta chain was obtained from a study of blood T cell repertoires in COVID-19. Study details: The study drew acute and convalescent COVID-19 samples from the United States, Italy and Spain. T cells, B-cell-depleted T cells, or PBMCs provided the cDNA or gDNA that served as material.

Germline CDR1 reads ENHRY; CDR2 reads SYGVKD. The CDR3 covers 16 residues. Trimming removed 2 bases from V and 0 bases from J, with 14 bases in between. In the source study's methods: Nucleated cell number was recorded as an estimate derived from reference gene primer amplification. Measured with immunoSEQ multiplex PCR; TCRdb has only the in-frame clones, and not every one. Clone size and V and J calls were adopted from that table, with D and trimming inferred from the DNA. The table lists some 200,000 clones, about 87% of them singletons, with roughly 1.7% in the top ten. This chain uses TRBV10-3 with TRBJ2-7, with D perhaps matching TRBD1 (6 bases). Sequenced sample: peripheral blood. The clonotype originates from a man between 65 and 80 years old with acute or convalescent COVID-19. The CDR3 protein is CAISEPTGFYSYEQYF. The DNA for the CDR3 is TGTGCCATCAGTGAGCCGACAGGATTTTACTCCTACGAGCAGTACTTC.